These T cell receptor beta chains were read from a single sample in a study of identical twins. Each CDR3 protein gets one entry after TCRdb re-called the 5' RACE reads with MiXCR. This sample has about 720,000 distinct CDR3 sequences, with 8.5% to 9% found just once. The data were also submitted as part of a second study, on yellow fever vaccine responses in identical twins.

Source material: PBMCs. These receptors came from a woman younger than 35 in good health. The CDR3 runs from the conserved cysteine through the conserved F or W. D genes are given only for firm matches. Part of the rows lack a size; the others show once, few, many or a class for expanded clones.

size	J	D	V	DNA	CDR3
few	TRBJ1-2	TRBD1	TRBV12-3/TRBV12-4	TGTGCCAGCAGTTTCGGGACAGTCGGCTACACCTTC	CASSFGTVGYTF
NA	TRBJ2-5	NA	TRBV6-5	TGTGCCAGCAGTTACTCGAGCAGCACCTGGGAGACCCAGTACTTC	CASSYSSSTWETQYF
NA	TRBJ2-7	TRBD2	TRBV10-3	TGTGCCATCAGTGAAGGACTAGTGGCAGGTGAGCAGTACTTC	CAISEGLVAGEQYF
many	TRBJ2-3	NA	TRBV5-1	TGCGCCAGCAGCCCGACTATGCTTAGCACAGATACGCAGTATTTT	CASSPTMLSTDTQYF
few	TRBJ2-1	TRBD1	TRBV7-8	TGTGCCAGCAGCGAGGACAGGGTTGTGAATGAGCAGTTCTTC	CASSEDRVVNEQFF
NA	TRBJ2-1	NA	TRBV29-1	TGCAGCGTTGGAAACAGCGAAAGCAATTTCTTC	CSVGNSESNFF
many	TRBJ2-3	NA	TRBV6-5	TGTGCCACCCAGGGTACCACAGATACGCAGTATTTT	CATQGTTDTQYF
NA	TRBJ2-4	NA	TRBV12-3/TRBV12-4	TGTGCCAGCAGTTTTTGGACCCCTTCGGCCATTCAGTACTTC	CASSFWTPSAIQYF
many	TRBJ2-7	NA	TRBV7-2	TGTGCCAGCAGGCAAGAATCCGGGACACCAACGAGGGAGCAGTACTTC	CASRQESGTPTREQYF
NA	TRBJ2-7	TRBD2	TRBV7-2	TGTGCCAGCAGCTTAGGGTTGGCTAGCGGGATCTACGAGCAGTACTTC	CASSLGLASGIYEQYF
few	TRBJ2-1	TRBD1	TRBV25-1	TGTGCCAGCAGCCCACAGGGGAGTATCAATGAGCAGTTCTTC	CASSPQGSINEQFF
many	TRBJ2-1	NA	TRBV15	TGTGCCACCAGCAGAGGCGGCGACTCCTACAATGAGCAGTTCTTC	CATSRGGDSYNEQFF
many	TRBJ2-2	NA	TRBV6-5	TGTGCCAGCAGTTACGTCGGGGAGCTGTTTTTT	CASSYVGELFF
many	TRBJ2-1	NA	TRBV6-2/TRBV6-3	TGTGCCAGCAGTTACACCCCCGTAAGATACAATGAGCAGTTCTTC	CASSYTPVRYNEQFF
NA	TRBJ2-7	NA	TRBV7-7	TGTGCTAGACAGGACTCCTACGAGCAGTACTTC	CARQDSYEQYF
NA	TRBJ1-1	NA	TRBV5-5	TGTGCCAGCAGCTTGGTGTTGAAAGTGAACACTGAAGCTTTCTTT	CASSLVLKVNTEAFF
few	TRBJ2-2	NA	TRBV11-2	TGTGCCAGCAGCTCGACAGCTCTCGCGAACACCGGGGAGCTGTTTTTT	CASSSTALANTGELFF
many	TRBJ1-5	TRBD1	TRBV28	TGTGCCAGCAGAGGGACAGATGGATATCAGCCCCAGCATTTT	CASRGTDGYQPQHF
NA	TRBJ2-1	TRBD2	TRBV20-1	TGCAGTGCTATGCAACTAGCGGGAGGGCCGGAGAATGAGCAGTTCTTC	CSAMQLAGGPENEQFF
few	TRBJ2-2	NA	TRBV27	TGTGCCAGCAGTCCTCTCACTAGTCGGTGGGCTGGGGAGCTGTTTTTT	CASSPLTSRWAGELFF
few	TRBJ2-1	TRBD2	TRBV5-1	TGCGCCAGCAGCCTGGGGGAGGGTTTGAATGAGCAGTTCTTC	CASSLGEGLNEQFF
NA	TRBJ2-7	TRBD1	TRBV7-9	TGTGCCAGCAGCTTTTATGTTACGGGACAGGGGGCTTACGAGCAGTACTTC	CASSFYVTGQGAYEQYF
many	TRBJ2-4	NA	TRBV20-1	TGCAGTGCTAGGCTAGGGTTCCTAGCCAAAAACATTCAGTACTTC	CSARLGFLAKNIQYF
few	TRBJ2-7	NA	TRBV20-1	TGCAGTGCGGGGGGACGCCCGTACTTC	CSAGGRPYF
few	TRBJ1-6	NA	TRBV7-3	TGTGCCAGCAGCTTAACCCCTCCGGGGGAATCACCCCTCCACTTT	CASSLTPPGESPLHF
NA	TRBJ1-2	NA	TRBV7-9	TGTGCCAGCAGCCCCCAGGCCGGGGGGTCTCGCTACACCTTC	CASSPQAGGSRYTF
many	TRBJ2-3	TRBD1	TRBV29-1	TGCAGCGTGAGAGACAGGGCCCCGGATACGCAGTATTTT	CSVRDRAPDTQYF
few	TRBJ2-3	NA	TRBV4-3	TGCGCCAGCAGCCCGGGGGGCAGGGACACAGATACGCAGTATTTT	CASSPGGRDTDTQYF
NA	TRBJ2-3	TRBD1	TRBV5-6	TGTGCCAGCAGCTTGGTACGGACAGGGCGGACAGATACGCAGTATTTT	CASSLVRTGRTDTQYF
NA	TRBJ2-7	NA	TRBV27	TGTGCCAGCAGTTTCCGGGGGTTCGAGCAGTACTTC	CASSFRGFEQYF
NA	TRBJ1-2	NA	TRBV20-1	TGCAGTGCTAGAGATGGGCAGCCTCGCTTGGGCTACACCTTC	CSARDGQPRLGYTF